This entry describes one T cell receptor beta chain. Its matching antigen is unknown. CDR1 is SGHRS and CDR2 is YFSETQ in the germline V gene. V was cut by 5 bases and J by 7 bases, with 16 bases left in between. CDR3 length: 14 amino acids. PCR used 60 Vbeta primers and 13 Jbeta primers. The method was immunoSEQ multiplex PCR; TCRdb's version includes in-frame clones alone and lacks a portion of them. The sample includes 85,000 to 90,000 clones, less than 80% seen only once; the top ten take roughly 2.2%. These data originate in a study of cytomegalovirus exposure and HLA in healthy donors. Whole-study findings and limits: The classifier reportedly diagnosed cytomegalovirus status with high specificity and sensitivity.

The sample was PBMCs. The chain is built from TRBV5-1 and TRBJ2-1, with D perhaps matching TRBD2 (5 bases). The TCR was taken from a man aged 30 to 45 in good health and CMV-seronegative. The DNA for the CDR3 is TGCGCCAGCAGAGCGGCAGTCGGAGGTAATGAGCAGTTCTTC. Its protein product is CASRAAVGGNEQFF.